The clone carrying this T cell receptor (beta chain) appeared many times. Its antigen remains unidentified. Over 160 million TCR-beta sequences from 15-18 subjects were obtained in each sequencing run. MiXCR, applied by TCRdb to the 5' RACE reads, yields one record per CDR3 protein. There are around 44,000 distinct CDR3 sequences in the sample; about 2.3% occur only once, and roughly 12% lies in the top ten. The entry originates in a study of neurological immune-mediated disorders. Points from the study as a whole: The absence of shared CDR3 amino acid sequences among expanded clones across subjects suggests private repertoires in all groups.

Sample: PBMCs. The source of this sequence is a man aged 25-40 years with multiple sclerosis.

CDR3 coding DNA: TGTGCCTCCGCTAGCGGTCGATCTGATACGCAGTATTTT. It yields the protein CASASGRSDTQYF. The chain employs TRBV24-1 and TRBJ2-3; 7 nucleotides match TRBD2. The germline gives CDR1 KGHDR, CDR2 SFDVKD. Trimming cost V 12 bases and J 6 bases; bases outside gene matches: 11. The CDR3 has 13 residues.